A selection of T cell receptor beta chains follows, all from one sample in a study of cytomegalovirus exposure and HLA in healthy donors. Sequenced by immunoSEQ multiplex PCR; TCRdb stores in-frame clones only, minus some. Seen here are about 120,000 clones, about three quarters observed once, and the top ten hold 2.5% to 3.5%. Sequencing used PBMCs. The receptor source for this set is a woman in her 30s in good health and CMV-seropositive. Each CDR3 is given with its conserved first and last residue. D genes are given only for firm matches. Clone size appears in some rows only: once, few, many, or a class for an expanded clone.

TRBV18	TRBJ1-6	few	NA	16	CASSPTPGGGDSPLHF	TGTGCCAGCTCACCGACACCAGGAGGGGGGGATTCACCCCTCCACTTT
TRBV6-6	TRBJ1-5	NA	NA	15	CASSAGTPSNQPQHF	TGTGCCAGCAGTGCCGGGACACCTAGCAATCAGCCCCAGCATTTT
TRBV7-2	TRBJ1-5	NA	NA	14	CASSSADTVRPQHF	TGTGCCAGCAGCTCCGCGGACACAGTCCGGCCCCAGCATTTT
TRBV5-4	TRBJ1-1	NA	NA	14	CASSFTQGDTEAFF	TGTGCCAGCAGCTTTACACAGGGTGACACTGAAGCTTTCTTT
TRBV6-1	TRBJ1-4	few	TRBD1	13	CASQGQGGLELFF	TGTGCCAGCCAGGGACAGGGAGGGTTGGAACTGTTTTTT
TRBV7-3	TRBJ2-6	NA	NA	15	CASSPTGLGANVLTF	TGTGCCAGCAGTCCCACAGGGCTCGGGGCCAACGTCCTGACTTTC
TRBV4-1	TRBJ1-1	NA	NA	14	CASSHPGGVPEAFF	TGCGCCAGCAGCCACCCTGGGGGCGTCCCTGAAGCTTTCTTT
TRBV6-4	TRBJ1-1	NA	NA	13	CASSVEVNTEAFF	TGTGCCAGCAGTGTGGAGGTGAACACTGAAGCTTTCTTT
TRBV10-2	TRBJ1-6	NA	TRBD1	14	CASGRDRNYSPLHF	TGCGCCAGCGGCCGGGACAGGAATTATTCACCCCTCCACTTT
TRBV5-4	TRBJ2-3	NA	TRBD2	15	CASSLEGRGGDTQYF	TGTGCCAGCAGCTTAGAAGGTCGCGGGGGAGATACGCAGTATTTT
TRBV7-9	TRBJ2-3	NA	NA	18	CASSSNPRAGTPTDTQYF	TGTGCCAGCAGCTCAAACCCACGGGCCGGGACTCCGACAGATACGCAGTATTTT
TRBV7-2	TRBJ2-7	NA	NA	15	CASSLAGAQPGEQYF	TGTGCCAGCAGCTTAGCAGGGGCCCAACCTGGCGAGCAGTACTTC
TRBV9	TRBJ2-5	NA	TRBD2	18	CASSLGLAGGGFQETQYF	TGTGCCAGCAGCTTAGGACTAGCGGGGGGCGGTTTCCAAGAGACCCAGTACTTC
TRBV2	TRBJ1-4	NA	TRBD1	15	CASSEVDRDKEKLFF	TGTGCCAGCAGTGAAGTGGACAGGGATAAGGAAAAACTGTTTTTT
TRBV29-1	TRBJ2-7	few	TRBD1	15	CSVESGQGVTYEQYF	TGCAGCGTTGAATCAGGACAGGGGGTCACCTACGAGCAGTACTTC
TRBV28	TRBJ2-5	NA	TRBD2	18	CASSFGGLAGGTQETQYF	TGTGCCAGCAGTTTCGGGGGACTAGCGGGGGGCACCCAAGAGACCCAGTACTTC
TRBV14	TRBJ2-6	NA	NA	19	CASSQDKIQRGFWANVLTF	TGTGCCAGCAGCCAAGATAAGATTCAGAGGGGGTTCTGGGCCAACGTCCTGACTTTC
TRBV9	TRBJ2-7	once	TRBD2	14	CASSVDGGAGEQYF	TGTGCCAGCAGCGTAGACGGGGGGGCCGGGGAGCAGTACTTC
TRBV7-2	TRBJ2-5	NA	TRBD1	15	CASSSEGQRKETQYF	TGTGCCAGCAGCTCAGAGGGACAGAGAAAAGAGACCCAGTACTTC
TRBV18	TRBJ1-1	NA	TRBD1	14	CASSPGTGDTEAFF	TGTGCCAGCTCACCCGGGACAGGCGACACTGAAGCTTTCTTT
TRBV7-5	TRBJ1-6	NA	NA	18	CVRSTPRGLSSYNSPLHF	TGTGTCAGAAGCACTCCCCGGGGTCTCAGCTCCTATAATTCACCCCTCCACTTT
TRBV29-1	TRBJ1-1	NA	TRBD1	12	CSVGQGVYEAFF	TGCAGCGTTGGACAGGGCGTATACGAAGCTTTCTTT
TRBV29-1	TRBJ1-2	NA	NA	11	CSASNSDGYTF	TGCAGCGCCTCTAACTCGGATGGCTACACCTTC
TRBV5-1	TRBJ2-1	NA	NA	14	CASGQGGANNEQFF	TGCGCCAGCGGCCAAGGGGGGGCCAACAATGAGCAGTTCTTC
TRBV2	TRBJ1-2	NA	NA	13	CASSPTGSYGYTF	TGTGCCAGCAGTCCAACAGGGTCCTATGGCTACACCTTC
TRBV29-1	TRBJ1-5	NA	NA	13	CSVQGHGNQPQHF	TGCAGCGTCCAGGGACATGGCAATCAGCCCCAGCATTTT
TRBV18	TRBJ2-2	NA	NA	14	CASSPPRNTGELFF	TGTGCCAGCTCACCACCGAGGAACACCGGGGAGCTGTTTTTT
TRBV5-1	TRBJ2-5	NA	TRBD2	19	CASSLGVKLSGGNQETQYF	TGCGCCAGCAGCTTGGGGGTAAAGTTAAGCGGGGGCAACCAAGAGACCCAGTACTTC
TRBV29-1	TRBJ2-4	NA	TRBD1	12	CSVGQGAYIQYF	TGCAGCGTTGGACAGGGGGCATACATTCAGTACTTC
TRBV2	TRBJ1-2	NA	NA	14	CASSESSGVHGYTF	TGTGCCAGCAGTGAGTCGTCAGGCGTTCATGGCTACACCTTC
TRBV5-1	TRBJ2-5	few	NA	14	CASHRDTVRETQYF	TGCGCCAGCCACCGGGACACCGTCCGTGAGACCCAGTACTTC
TRBV5-6	TRBJ2-5	NA	TRBD1	14	CASSPDRGRKTQYF	TGTGCCAGCAGCCCGGACAGGGGGCGGAAGACCCAGTACTTC
TRBV9	TRBJ2-1	NA	NA	13	CASIIRGHLSEFF	TGTGCCAGCATTATTCGGGGACACTTAAGTGAGTTCTTC
TRBV27	TRBJ1-4	NA	TRBD1	14	CASRLTGGGEKLFF	TGTGCCAGCAGACTAACAGGGGGCGGTGAAAAACTGTTTTTT
TRBV30	TRBJ2-7	NA	NA	16	CAWRRPGHLSSYEQYF	TGTGCCTGGAGGCGTCCGGGACACTTGAGCTCCTACGAGCAGTACTTC
TRBV21-1	TRBJ1-1	NA	NA	17	CASSITKTASLNTEAFF	TGTGCCAGCAGCATAACTAAGACAGCAAGCTTGAACACTGAAGCTTTCTTT
TRBV19	TRBJ2-6	NA	NA	15	CASTIGGNGANVLTF	TGTGCCAGTACCATAGGGGGAAATGGGGCCAACGTCCTGACTTTC
TRBV5-6	TRBJ1-3	once	TRBD1	15	CASSMDRDAGNTIYF	TGTGCCAGCAGCATGGACAGGGATGCTGGAAACACCATATATTTT
TRBV19	TRBJ2-5	NA	NA	14	CASSIQGEGETQYF	TGTGCCAGTTCAATCCAAGGGGAAGGAGAGACCCAGTACTTC
TRBV6-5	TRBJ2-5	NA	NA	14	CASKSLADQETQYF	TGTGCCAGCAAGTCGTTGGCAGACCAAGAGACCCAGTACTTC
TRBV2	TRBJ2-4	few	TRBD2	18	CASSEWRATSGGSGIQYF	TGTGCCAGCAGTGAATGGAGGGCTACTAGCGGGGGGTCAGGCATTCAGTACTTC
TRBV18	TRBJ2-6	NA	NA	17	CASSPAPRFSGANVLTF	TGTGCCAGCTCACCAGCCCCACGGTTCTCTGGGGCCAACGTCCTGACTTTC
TRBV5-4	TRBJ2-2	NA	NA	14	CASSLGSRTGELFF	TGTGCCAGCAGCTTGGGTTCTCGCACCGGGGAGCTGTTTTTT
TRBV19	TRBJ1-1	NA	NA	13	CASSTGPSTEAFF	TGTGCCAGTAGCACAGGGCCCAGCACTGAAGCTTTCTTT
TRBV5-1	TRBJ1-6	NA	TRBD1	14	CASSSGQNNSPLHF	TGCGCCAGCAGCTCGGGACAGAATAATTCACCCCTCCACTTT
TRBV15	TRBJ2-1	NA	TRBD2	15	CATSRGRGGPNEQFF	TGTGCCACCAGCAGAGGACGGGGGGGGCCCAATGAGCAGTTCTTC
TRBV9	TRBJ2-7	few	NA	16	CASSVAGGADTYEQYF	TGTGCCAGCAGCGTAGCGGGGGGCGCCGACACCTACGAGCAGTACTTC
TRBV4-3	TRBJ1-4	few	NA	16	CASSQSVRSTNEKLFF	TGCGCCAGCAGCCAATCGGTGCGGTCGACTAATGAAAAACTGTTTTTT
TRBV7-2	TRBJ2-3	few	NA	11	CASVATDTQYF	TGTGCCAGCGTGGCCACAGATACGCAGTATTTT
TRBV7-9	TRBJ2-3	NA	TRBD2	15	CASQGRGASTDTQYF	TGTGCCAGCCAGGGGCGGGGGGCGAGCACAGATACGCAGTATTTT
TRBV6-1	TRBJ1-2	NA	TRBD1	14	CASSWTGRGDGYTF	TGTGCCAGCAGTTGGACAGGGAGAGGAGATGGCTACACCTTC
TRBV6-5	TRBJ2-3	NA	TRBD2	16	CASSYGGGGASDTQYF	TGTGCCAGCAGTTACGGGGGCGGGGGGGCATCAGATACGCAGTATTTT
TRBV4-2	TRBJ2-4	NA	NA	17	CASSQGVFGELVGIQYF	TGTGCCAGCAGCCAAGGCGTTTTCGGTGAACTAGTGGGCATTCAGTACTTC
TRBV2	TRBJ1-2	NA	NA	12	CASAREVSGYTF	TGTGCCAGCGCCAGGGAGGTGAGTGGCTACACCTTC
TRBV30	TRBJ2-7	NA	TRBD1	14	CAWSPGTGSREQYF	TGTGCCTGGAGTCCCGGGACAGGGAGCCGAGAGCAGTACTTC
TRBV4-2	TRBJ1-6	few	TRBD1	16	CASSPRQGPPNSPLHF	TGTGCCAGCAGCCCGCGACAGGGCCCGCCAAATTCACCCCTCCACTTT
TRBV4-3	TRBJ2-3	NA	NA	17	CASSQDSLGGASHTQYF	TGCGCCAGCAGCCAAGATTCCCTGGGGGGGGCCTCCCATACGCAGTATTTT
TRBV6-1	TRBJ1-2	NA	TRBD1	13	CASSEATGGGYTF	TGTGCCAGCAGTGAAGCGACAGGGGGTGGCTACACCTTC
TRBV18	TRBJ2-3	NA	NA	14	CASAPQQGPDTQYF	TGTGCCAGCGCACCACAACAGGGTCCAGATACGCAGTATTTT
TRBV4-1	TRBJ2-2	NA	TRBD2	15	CASSPSGGETGELFF	TGCGCCAGCAGCCCAAGCGGGGGGGAAACCGGGGAGCTGTTTTTT